This is a list of T cell receptor beta chains from one sample in a study of OX40 agonist ivuxolimab in advanced cancers. TCRdb's table, derived via immunoSEQ multiplex PCR, lists solely in-frame clones and lacks some. The sample holds 65,000 to 70,000 clones, roughly 80% seen once. The sequencing used CD4+ or CD8+ T cells sorted from blood, collected in a trial of the OX40 agonist ivuxolimab. These receptors were taken from an adult with an advanced solid tumor such as melanoma, head and neck, liver or kidney cancer. The CDR3 runs from the conserved cysteine through the conserved F or W. A D gene is named only where the DNA matches it firmly. Some rows mark clone size as missing; the rest say once, few, many or name a class of expanded clone.

TRBJ2-7 TRBV4-2 . . TGTGCCAGCAGCCAAGGGGGGGCTACATCCTACGAGCAGTACTTC CASSQGGATSYEQYF
TRBJ2-1 TRBV5-1 . . TGCGCCAGCAGCTTGGCTCTGTCACAGGGTGAGGAAAACAATGAGCAGTTCTTC CASSLALSQGEENNEQFF
TRBJ1-2 TRBV5-1 . . TGCGCCAGCAGCTTGGAGTCGGGATATGGCTACACCTTC CASSLESGYGYTF
TRBJ1-2 TRBV6-5 TRBD1 once TGTGCCAGCAGTCCCGGGACAGGCAGTAACTATGGCTACACCTTC CASSPGTGSNYGYTF
TRBJ2-3 TRBV4-1 TRBD2 . TGCGCCAGCAGCCAAGACTTGCGGGGGGCCATTACAGATACGCAGTATTTT CASSQDLRGAITDTQYF
TRBJ1-1 TRBV9 . . TGTGCCAGCAGCCAAAGGCCGACAACTGAAGCTTTCTTT CASSQRPTTEAFF
TRBJ2-3 TRBV29-1 . . TGCAGCGTTGAAGAAGGGGGGCAGGGCACAGATACGCAGTATTTT CSVEEGGQGTDTQYF
TRBJ2-7 TRBV2 . . TGTGCCAGCAGTGAAATTGGGGCTACGGAGCAGTACTTC CASSEIGATEQYF
TRBJ2-3 TRBV5-4 TRBD2 . TGTGCCAGCAGCTCGGGACTAGCGGGGGTATGGCAGTTATCGGATACGCAGTATTTT CASSSGLAGVWQLSDTQYF
TRBJ2-1 TRBV6-5 TRBD2 once TGTGCCAGCAGTCGTCAGCGGGAGGAGAGTGAGCAGTTCTTC CASSRQREESEQFF
TRBJ1-4 TRBV5-1 TRBD1 many TGCGCCAGCAGCTCCTACGGACAGGGGGGCGAAAAACTGTTTTTT CASSSYGQGGEKLFF
TRBJ1-5 TRBV5-6 . . TGTGCCAGCAGACAAGCCAGTGATTACAATCAGCCCCAGCATTTT CASRQASDYNQPQHF
TRBJ2-2 TRBV11-3 . . TGTGCCAGCAGCTTAGGCACCGGGGAGCTGTTTTTT CASSLGTGELFF
TRBJ1-4 TRBV18 . few TGTGCCAGCTCACCAATCGGGGCGGCAACTAATGAAAAACTGTTTTTT CASSPIGAATNEKLFF
TRBJ2-1 TRBV30 . . TGTGCCTGGAGTAGGGATAGAGCGCGCAATGAGCAGTTCTTC CAWSRDRARNEQFF
TRBJ2-3 TRBV5-1 TRBD2 . TGCGCCAGCAGCAAGACTAGCGGGCAGACGACAGATACGCAGTATTTT CASSKTSGQTTDTQYF
TRBJ1-4 TRBV6-6 . . TGTGCCAGCAGTCAAGGACGGGTGAATGAAAAACTGTTTTTT CASSQGRVNEKLFF
TRBJ2-3 TRBV19 . . TGTGCCAGTAGTATTTCTCAGTCAACAGATACGCAGTATTTT CASSISQSTDTQYF
TRBJ1-4 TRBV6-5 . . TGTGCCAGCAGTTCCCCAGACAGGAGAGGTAATGAAAAACTGTTTTTT CASSSPDRRGNEKLFF
TRBJ2-3 TRBV19 . few TGTGCCAGTAGTAACGGGGGCTGGACAGATACGCAGTATTTT CASSNGGWTDTQYF
TRBJ1-5 TRBV7-2 . . TGTGCCAGCAGCTTAGCGAGCGGGGATCAGCCCCAGCATTTT CASSLASGDQPQHF
TRBJ2-1 TRBV2 . once TGTGCCAGCAGTCGCAGGGGCCCTACCTACAATGAGCAGTTCTTC CASSRRGPTYNEQFF
TRBJ1-6 TRBV7-2 . . TGTGCCAGCAGATTCGCTGAAGGGAGCGGTGTATCACCCCTCCACTTT CASRFAEGSGVSPLHF
TRBJ2-5 TRBV19 . . TGTGCCAGTAGTATCGGACAGTCTGGTCAAGAGACCCAGTACTTC CASSIGQSGQETQYF
TRBJ1-5 TRBV6-1 . . TGTGCCAGCTGGGAACAGGGTTTTAGCAATCAGCCCCAGCATTTT CASWEQGFSNQPQHF
TRBJ2-5 TRBV7-3 TRBD2 . TGTGCCAGCAGCTTGGGCGGGGGGCTGCAAGAGACCCAGTACTTC CASSLGGGLQETQYF
TRBJ1-6 TRBV11-2 . few TGTGCCAGCAGCCAGAACCCGAACTCACCCCTCCACTTT CASSQNPNSPLHF
TRBJ1-2 TRBV6-1 TRBD1 . TGTGCCAGCAGTGAATTTCCCGGCGGACAGGGGGCTGAGGGCTACACCTTC CASSEFPGGQGAEGYTF
TRBJ1-2 TRBV5-4 TRBD1 few TGTGCCAGCAGCTTGGCCAGGGGGACAGGGGAGAACTATGGCTACACCTTC CASSLARGTGENYGYTF
TRBJ1-6 TRBV2 . once TGTGCCAGCAGCCCCCTCTCGAGCTCACCCCTCCACTTT CASSPLSSSPLHF
TRBJ2-7 TRBV19 . . TGTGCCAGTAGTAGGGCTAGAGGGCCCTACGAGCAGTACTTC CASSRARGPYEQYF
TRBJ2-3 TRBV28 . . TGTGCCAGCAGTTTATTAACGGATACGCAGTATTTT CASSLLTDTQYF
TRBJ1-6 TRBV6-6 . . TGTGCCAGCAGACGGGATTTTGGTAATTCACCCCTCCACTTT CASRRDFGNSPLHF
TRBJ2-2 TRBV6-1 . . TGTGCCAGCAGTGAAATGTCAGGGAGTTTGGGAGGGGAGCTGTTTTTT CASSEMSGSLGGELFF
TRBJ1-1 TRBV6-4 . . TGTGCCAGCAGTGACACAGGGTCGGGAAGCTTGAACACTGAAGCTTTCTTT CASSDTGSGSLNTEAFF
TRBJ1-2 TRBV9 . once TGTGCCAGCAGCGTAGGGGCAGGGGAAGGGTATGGCTACACCTTC CASSVGAGEGYGYTF
TRBJ1-2 TRBV11-2 . . TGTGCCAGCAGCTTAGATCGGCAGGGAGGAGGCTACACCTTC CASSLDRQGGGYTF
TRBJ2-1 TRBV7-9 . . TGTGCCAGCAGCCCCGATGACAGATTCTACAATGAGCAGTTCTTC CASSPDDRFYNEQFF
TRBJ2-3 TRBV4-3 TRBD1 . TGCGCCAGCAGCCGCGGACAGGGGGCCACAGATACGCAGTATTTT CASSRGQGATDTQYF
TRBJ2-1 TRBV13 TRBD1 . TGTGCCAGCAGAAGGGGACAGGGGCTTCATGAGCAGTTCTTC CASRRGQGLHEQFF
TRBJ2-1 TRBV6-1 TRBD1 . TGTGCCAGCACGGACAGGGTCTATGAGCAGTTCTTC CASTDRVYEQFF
TRBJ2-7 TRBV27 TRBD2 . TGTGCCAGCAGTCCCCTCGCGGGAGGTAGCTCCTACGAGCAGTACTTC CASSPLAGGSSYEQYF
TRBJ2-1 TRBV30 . . TGTGCCTGGAGTCAGGACCCCTACAATGAGCAGTTCTTC CAWSQDPYNEQFF
TRBJ1-2 TRBV6-4 . . TGTGCCAGCTCTTCCGGGACCCCAAACCCGGAGGGCTACACCTTC CASSSGTPNPEGYTF
TRBJ1-2 TRBV28 TRBD1 . TGTGCCAGCAGTGAACTACAGGGGAATGGCTACACCTTC CASSELQGNGYTF
TRBJ1-1 TRBV2 . once TGTGCCAGCAAGAGGGAGATGAACACTGAAGCTTTCTTT CASKREMNTEAFF
TRBJ1-5 TRBV28 TRBD1 . TGTGCCAGCAGTCCCTCGACAGGGAGATACCAGCCCCAGCATTTT CASSPSTGRYQPQHF